A single sample is the source of the 28 T cell receptor beta chains below, sequenced in a study of blood T cell repertoires in COVID-19. Method: immunoSEQ multiplex PCR; TCRdb's copy keeps in-frame clones and lacks some. The sample contains approximately 96,000 clones, 88% of which appear only once. The sample was peripheral blood. Receptor source: a woman older than 75 with acute or convalescent COVID-19.

The V and J genes are TRBV29-1 and TRBJ1-4, with D possibly TRBD1 on 6 matching bases. Trimming removed 6 bases from V and 8 bases from J, with 19 bases in between. CDR3 size: 14 residues. The germline V gene encodes CDR1 SQVTM and CDR2 ANQGSEA. CDR3 sequence: CSVSWDTRGEKLFF. The CDR3 DNA is TGCAGCGTCTCCTGGGACACTAGGGGAGAAAAACTGTTTTTT.

This chain joins TRBV2 and TRBJ1-2; 7 bases align to TRBD1. This CDR3 comprises 23 residues. CDR1 is SNHLY, CDR2 FYNNEI, per germline. The trim removed 4 bases at V and 0 bases at J, leaving 29 bases unmatched. CDR3 amino acids: CASSGSLDGWPRDSTITNYGYTF. The CDR3 DNA sequence: TGTGCCAGCAGTGGTTCACTCGACGGTTGGCCGCGGGACAGCACAATTACTAACTATGGCTACACCTTC.

The chain is built from TRBV7-2 and TRBJ2-1, with 13 bases aligning to TRBD2. Trimming cost V 5 bases and J 0 bases; bases outside gene matches: 10. The CDR3 length is 19 residues. CDR1 SGHTA and CDR2 FQGNSA come from the germline V gene. As DNA, the CDR3 is TGTGCCAGCAGCCCCGCCGGGACTAGCGGGGTGGGCTCCTACAATGAGCAGTTCTTC. As protein: CASSPAGTSGVGSYNEQFF.

The V gene is TRBV11-2, the J gene TRBJ1-2; TRBD1 agrees at 8 bases. V dropped 3 bases and J dropped 6; count of bases not matched to a gene: 6. The CDR3 is 14 amino acids. From germline, CDR1 is SGHAT and CDR2 FQNNGV. The CDR3 protein is CASSFGQGAHGYTF. The CDR3 nucleotides read TGTGCCAGCAGCTTCGGCCAGGGGGCTCATGGCTACACCTTC.

This sequence joins TRBV28 and TRBJ2-2; TRBD2 aligns across 11 bases. The CDR3 is made up of 17 amino acids. Germline loops: CDR1 MDHEN, CDR2 SYDVKM. V lost 5 bases and J lost 9; bases outside the gene matches: 14. CDR3 residues: CASSPGTSGPRKRELFF. The DNA for the CDR3 is TGTGCCAGCAGTCCGGGGACTAGCGGACCTCGGAAAAGGGAGCTGTTTTTT.

In this sample, this clone turned up a few times. This chain links TRBV28 with TRBJ2-1; 7 positions match TRBD1. V dropped 5 bases and J dropped 6; count of bases not matched to a gene: 7. The CDR3 has 14 residues. CDR1 and CDR2 from the germline V gene are MDHEN and SYDVKM. CDR3 loop: CASSIYRGVNEQFF. CDR3 nucleotides: TGTGCCAGCAGTATTTACAGGGGCGTCAATGAGCAGTTCTTC.

The chain is built from TRBV2 and TRBJ1-5; no reliable D call. Germline-derived CDR1 and CDR2 are SNHLY and FYNNEI. CDR3 length: 14 amino acids. The V gene lost 4 bases and the J gene lost 1 base, with 8 bases spanning the gap. The CDR3 protein is CASSVSLSNQPQHF. The CDR3 DNA is TGTGCCAGCAGTGTGAGTTTGAGCAATCAGCCCCAGCATTTT. Full variable domain (rest looked up from reference TRBV2 and TRBJ1-5): EPEVTQTPSHQVTQMGQEVILRCVPISNHLYFYWYRQILGQKVEFLVSFYNNEISEKSEIFDDQFSVERPDGSNFTLKIRSTKLEDSAMYFCASSVSLSNQPQHFGDGTRLSIL.

The chain combines TRBV4-1 with TRBJ2-3, with 11 bases identical to TRBD2. Germline trimming cut 4 bases from V and 4 bases from J; bases unmatched to any gene: 7. The CDR3 length is 16 residues. The germline V gene has CDR1 MGHRA and CDR2 YSYEKL. For the CDR3, the DNA is TGCGCCAGCAGCCTAGTAGCGGGAGGGAGGGCAGATACGCAGTATTTT. Translation: CASSLVAGGRADTQYF.

The chain is built from TRBV18 and TRBJ1-1, with TRBD1 matching 7 bases. Germline CDR1 KGHSH, CDR2 LQKENI. The CDR3 length is 18 residues. The junction had 12 bases not matched to a gene; V was cut back by 2 bases and J by 0 bases. The CDR3 nucleotides read TGTGCCAGCTCACCAAATGCTCGACAGGGAAACATGAACACTGAAGCTTTCTTT. It specifies CASSPNARQGNMNTEAFF.

The J gene is TRBJ1-2, the V gene TRBV27, with 7 positions matching TRBD1. J gave up 7 bases and V 6 bases, and 8 bases lay outside the gene matches. The CDR3 is 13 residues long. Germline V gene lookup returns CDR1 MNHEY and CDR2 SMNVEV (reference sequence). Written as DNA, the CDR3 is TGTGCCAGCAGAAGACAGGGTGAGTTTGGCTACACCTTC. As protein: CASRRQGEFGYTF.

This clone was found a few times. V usage is TRBV19 and J usage is TRBJ2-5, with D maybe TRBD1 (6 bases). From germline, CDR1 is LNHDA and CDR2 SQIVND (reference sequence). Trimming removed 4 bases from V and 7 bases from J, with 19 bases in between. CDR3 length: 15 amino acids. The CDR3, as DNA: TGTGCCAGTAGTACCGGACAGTCTCCCAGGTGGACCCAGTACTTC. Amino acid sequence: CASSTGQSPRWTQYF. Using reference TRBV19 and TRBJ2-5 for the parts outside the CDR3, the full variable domain is DGGITQSPKYLFRKEGQNVTLSCEQNLNHDAMYWYRQDPGQGLRLIYYSQIVNDFQKGDIAEGYSVSREKKESFPLTVTSAQKNPTAFYLCASSTGQSPRWTQYFGPGTRLLVL.

This clone has just one count. This chain connects TRBV10-2 to TRBJ2-3; no reliable D call. The CDR3 is made up of 15 amino acids. Trimming pared 2 bases from V and 4 bases from J, leaving 13 bases between. Per the germline V gene, CDR1 is WSHSY and CDR2 is SAAADI. In DNA, the CDR3 is TGCGCCAGCAGTGAGCCTCGAAAATCGGCAGATACGCAGTATTTT. Its protein product is CASSEPRKSADTQYF.

This clone occurred once. The rearrangement links TRBV4-2 to TRBJ2-1; 7 positions match TRBD2. V was clipped by 4 bases and J by 7 bases; unmatched bases: 13. In germline, CDR1 is LGHNA, CDR2 YNFKEQ. This CDR3 is built from 16 residues. CDR3 sequence reads: CASSPTYSAGENEQFF. The CDR3 bases are TGTGCCAGCAGCCCAACTTACTCCGCGGGGGAGAATGAGCAGTTCTTC.

The chain links TRBV19 to TRBJ1-5; TRBD1 aligns across 8 bases. The V gene's germline CDR1 is LNHDA and CDR2 SQIVND (reference sequence). Unmatched junction bases numbered 4, after V lost 4 bases and J lost 5 bases. The CDR3 length is 14 residues. The CDR3 spells CASSKGQGYQPQHF. CDR3 DNA: TGTGCCAGTAGTAAAGGACAGGGTTATCAGCCCCAGCATTTT.

The V and J genes are TRBV3-1 (or the pseudogene TRBV3-2) and TRBJ2-3; 8 bases map to TRBD2. The CDR3 spans 13 residues. V lost 4 bases, J lost 9 bases, and 6 bases stayed unmatched. Germline V lookup: CDR1 LGHDT, CDR2 YNNKEL (reference sequence). The CDR3 DNA sequence: TGTGCCAGCAGCCTCGGGGGGGGTGGGACGCAGTATTTT. This gives the protein CASSLGGGGTQYF.

The chain joins TRBV2 to TRBJ1-2; 8 nucleotides agree with TRBD1. Germline CDR1 is SNHLY and CDR2 is FYNNEI. This CDR3 has 13 residues. The V and J ends lost 6 bases and 7 bases, in that order; junction bases with no gene match: 7. The chain's CDR3 is CASRPGGAGGYTF. Here the CDR3 DNA reads TGTGCCAGCAGGCCAGGGGGCGCCGGTGGCTACACCTTC.

The J gene is TRBJ1-5, the V gene TRBV5-6, with TRBD1 identical over 11 bases. Germline V gene data show CDR1 as SGHDT and CDR2 as YYEEEE. The V and J ends lost 2 bases and 4 bases, in that order; junction bases with no gene match: 5. CDR3 length equals 16 residues. CDR3 DNA sequence: TGTGCCAGCAGCTTCTTTGGACAGGGGGCGAATCAGCCCCAGCATTTT. Protein sequence: CASSFFGQGANQPQHF. The complete variable domain, with remaining parts taken from reference TRBV5-6 and TRBJ1-5, reads DAGVTQSPTHLIKTRGQQVTLRCSPKSGHDTVSWYQQALGQGPQFIFQYYEEEERQRGNFPDRFSGHQFPNYSSELNVNALLLGDSALYLCASSFFGQGANQPQHFGDGTRLSIL.

This sequence joins TRBV30 and TRBJ2-2; the D gene is possibly TRBD2 (6 bases). V was shortened by 4 bases and J by 8 bases, with 11 bases between the two germline ends. Germline CDR1 reads GTSNPN; CDR2 reads SVGIG (reference sequence). This CDR3 has 12 residues. The CDR3 reads CAWTEGLGELFF. The CDR3 DNA is TGTGCCTGGACGGAGGGATTGGGGGAGCTGTTTTTT.

V gene TRBV12-5 combines with J gene TRBJ2-1; TRBD1 matches 7 bases. The CDR3 spans 16 residues. V dropped 5 bases and J dropped 3; count of bases not matched to a gene: 10. Germline-derived CDR1 and CDR2 are LGHNT and FRNRAP. The CDR3 bases are TGTGCTAGTGGTCCTCGACAGGGATTGAGCTACAATGAGCAGTTCTTC. Its translation is CASGPRQGLSYNEQFF.

A single count supports this clone. CDR3 sequence: CASSTPGQGGSDEKLFF. The CDR3 DNA sequence: TGTGCCAGCAGCACACCAGGACAGGGAGGGAGTGATGAAAAACTGTTTTTT. This chain uses TRBV21-1 with TRBJ1-4; TRBD1, the table's D call, lacks a check against the DNA. TRBV21-1 has pseudogene status. The CDR3 has 17 residues.

The genes are TRBV4-1 and TRBJ2-2; the match to TRBD2 covers 12 bases. Germline-derived CDR1 and CDR2 are MGHRA and YSYEKL. V lost 3 bases to trimming and J lost 0 bases; unmatched junction nucleotides: 5. The CDR3 sequence is 18 residues long. The CDR3 region is CASSHRTSGASNTGELFF. DNA for the CDR3: TGCGCCAGCAGCCATCGGACTAGCGGGGCGTCGAACACCGGGGAGCTGTTTTTT.

This rearrangement joins TRBV6-2 or TRBV6-3 to TRBJ1-5, with 8 bases lining up with TRBD1. From germline, CDR1 is MNHEY and CDR2 SVGEGT. The length of the CDR3 is 18 residues. The J segment lost 0 bases and the V segment lost 2 bases, leaving 9 bases of the junction unmatched. The CDR3 DNA reads as TGTGCCAGCAGTTACCAGACTGGACAGGGCCATAGCAATCAGCCCCAGCATTTT. It translates to CASSYQTGQGHSNQPQHF.

This sequence joins TRBV2 and TRBJ1-5, with a tentative D call TRBD1 (5 bases). V was pared by 10 bases and J by 7 bases, with 17 bases between. Germline V gene data show CDR1 as SNHLY and CDR2 as FYNNEI. The CDR3 is 13 residues long. CDR3 amino acids: CAISPPGGQPQHF. The CDR3 nucleotides read TGTGCCATCTCCCCTCCGGGGGGACAGCCCCAGCATTTT. Complete variable domain (other parts from reference TRBV2 and TRBJ1-5): EPEVTQTPSHQVTQMGQEVILRCVPISNHLYFYWYRQILGQKVEFLVSFYNNEISEKSEIFDDQFSVERPDGSNFTLKIRSTKLEDSAMYFCAISPPGGQPQHFGDGTRLSIL.

The rearrangement links TRBV5-8 to TRBJ2-4; D ambiguous. Between the trimmed V and J ends, which lost 1 base and 7 bases, there was a span of 15 bases. In germline, CDR1 is SGHTS, CDR2 YDEGEE. The CDR3 consists of 15 residues. The CDR3 DNA reads as TGTGCCAGCAGCTTGATCGGCTCCAGAGGCAACATTCAGTACTTC. Protein product: CASSLIGSRGNIQYF.

The V call is TRBV5-4, the J call TRBJ2-1, with 9 bases that match TRBD1. The CDR3 covers 15 residues. Germline V gives CDR1 SGHNT, CDR2 YYREEE (reference sequence). J gave up 5 bases and V 2 bases, and 5 bases lay outside the gene matches. The CDR3 is CASSLPGQGNNEQFF. The CDR3 DNA reads as TGTGCCAGCAGCTTACCGGGACAGGGAAACAATGAGCAGTTCTTC.

The rearrangement links TRBV25-1 to TRBJ1-6; D not certain. V lost 3 bases and J 0 bases, leaving 9 bases between the germline ends. Germline V gene data show CDR1 as MGHDK and CDR2 as SYGVNS. CDR3 size: 16 residues. The CDR3 sequence: CASSDLANSYNSPLHF. The CDR3 DNA reads as TGTGCCAGCAGTGATTTGGCAAACTCCTATAATTCACCCCTCCACTTT.

The chain joins TRBV7-8 to TRBJ1-2; the match to TRBD1 covers 12 bases. This CDR3 region has 19 residues. V shed 5 bases, J shed 3 bases, and the junction held 16 bases outside the gene matches. Germline CDR1 reads SGHVS; CDR2 reads FQNEAQ. DNA for the CDR3: TGTGCCAGCAGCGCGAGACCCGGGACAGGGGGCTATCATGACTATGGCTACACCTTC. Its translation is CASSARPGTGGYHDYGYTF.

The CDR3 is CASSLDRNTEAFF. The CDR3 bases are TGTGCCAGCAGCTTAGACAGGAACACTGAAGCTTTCTTT. The V call is TRBV7-2, the J call TRBJ1-1, with D unclear. Germline V gene sequence: CDR1 SGHTA, CDR2 FQGNSA. The CDR3 has 13 amino acids. Trimming pared 1 base from V and 1 base from J, leaving 4 bases between.